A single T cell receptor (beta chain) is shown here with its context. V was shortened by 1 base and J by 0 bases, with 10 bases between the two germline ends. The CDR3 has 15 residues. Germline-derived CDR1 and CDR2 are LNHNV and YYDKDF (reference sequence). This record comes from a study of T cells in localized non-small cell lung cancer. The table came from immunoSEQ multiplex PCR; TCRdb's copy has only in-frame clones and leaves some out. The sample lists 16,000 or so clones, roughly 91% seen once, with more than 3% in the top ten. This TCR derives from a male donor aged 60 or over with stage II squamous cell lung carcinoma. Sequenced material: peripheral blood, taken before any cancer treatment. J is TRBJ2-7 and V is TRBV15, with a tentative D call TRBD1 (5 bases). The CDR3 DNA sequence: TGTGCCACCAGCAGAGGCACAGGAGCCTCCTACGAGCAGTACTTC. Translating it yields CATSRGTGASYEQYF.